The clone carrying this T cell receptor (beta chain) was found once. The sample comes from a study of sequential checkpoint blockade in melanoma. Whole-study context: First-line arms were nivolumab then ipilimumab, or the reverse, randomized 1:1. Each arm's sequence ended with maintenance nivolumab.

Treatment given: randomized to nivolumab then ipilimumab (arm A) or the reverse (arm B). Some clones are missing from TCRdb's copy, which holds only in-frame ones; the method was immunoSEQ multiplex PCR. The data show about 27,000 clones, 60% to 80% seen once. There are 18 residues in the CDR3. V lost 3 bases and J lost 7; bases outside the gene matches: 16. From germline, CDR1 is LNHDA and CDR2 SQIVND (reference sequence). The TCR was taken from a human donor with melanoma. Here the sequenced sample was CD8+ T cells sorted from blood (inferred from file names), taken from a patient given nivolumab and ipilimumab in sequence. The J gene is TRBJ2-1, the V gene TRBV19; 9 nucleotides match TRBD1. CDR3 residues: CASSILPPGTGPGNEQFF. Written as DNA, the CDR3 is TGTGCCAGTAGTATTCTCCCACCCGGGACAGGGCCAGGAAATGAGCAGTTCTTC.